These 3 T cell receptor beta chains were all obtained from the same sample, sequenced in a study of blood T cells in healthy people across ages. Alongside a J-beta primer mix, a sample-barcoded 5' primer served in a second PCR lasting about 7 to 11 cycles. One entry per CDR3 protein results from TCRdb running MiXCR on the 5' RACE reads. The sample contains 540,000 or so distinct CDR3 sequences, about 45% of which appear only once. The specimen sequenced was blood. The receptors derive from a man older than 75 in good health.

This clonotype was picked up many times. The chain is built from TRBV6-6 and TRBJ1-1; a possible D gene is TRBD1 (5 bases). The CDR3 totals 16 residues. Germline CDR1 is MNHNY and CDR2 is SVGAGI (reference sequence). V was trimmed by 1 base and J by 1 base, leaving 13 bases between them. CDR3 nucleotide sequence: TGTGCCAGCAGTTACTGGGGACGGGGCGCGAACACTGAAGCTTTCTTT. Protein product: CASSYWGRGANTEAFF.

The CDR3 here is CSAEQGTNEQFF. As DNA, the CDR3 is TGCAGTGCAGAGCAGGGGACTAATGAGCAGTTCTTC. V usage is TRBV20-1 and J usage is TRBJ2-1; D may match TRBD1 or TRBD2 (6 bases each). The ends were cut back, 6 bases at V and 7 bases at J, with 13 bases in the middle. This CDR3 comprises 12 residues. CDR1 DFQATT and CDR2 SNEGSKA come from the germline V gene (reference sequence).

This clonotype was detected ten times or more. The gene calls are TRBV20-1 and TRBJ2-1, with no clear D. V was clipped by 0 bases and J by 4 bases, with 7 bases between them. The CDR3 extends over 13 amino acids. CDR1 and CDR2 (germline): DFQATT, SNEGSKA (reference sequence). The CDR3 sequence: CSAREARYNEQFF. CDR3 coding DNA: TGCAGTGCTAGAGAGGCCCGTTACAATGAGCAGTTCTTC.